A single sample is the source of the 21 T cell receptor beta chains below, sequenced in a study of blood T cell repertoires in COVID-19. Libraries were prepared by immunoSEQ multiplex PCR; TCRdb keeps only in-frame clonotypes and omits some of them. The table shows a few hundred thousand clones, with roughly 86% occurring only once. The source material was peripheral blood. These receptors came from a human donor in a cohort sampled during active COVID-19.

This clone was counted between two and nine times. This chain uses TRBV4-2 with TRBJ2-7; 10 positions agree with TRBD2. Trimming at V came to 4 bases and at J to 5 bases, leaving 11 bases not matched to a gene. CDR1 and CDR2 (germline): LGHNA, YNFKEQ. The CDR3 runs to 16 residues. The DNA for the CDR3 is TGTGCCAGCAGCCGTACCCTAGCGGGAGTGGTAAACGAGCAGTACTTC. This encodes CASSRTLAGVVNEQYF.

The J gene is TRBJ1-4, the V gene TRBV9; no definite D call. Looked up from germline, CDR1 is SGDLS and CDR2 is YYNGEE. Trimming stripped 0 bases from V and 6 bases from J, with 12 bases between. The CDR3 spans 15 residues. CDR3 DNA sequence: TGTGCCAGCAGCGTAGGTCCGGGGAGGGATGAAAAACTGTTTTTT. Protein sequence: CASSVGPGRDEKLFF.

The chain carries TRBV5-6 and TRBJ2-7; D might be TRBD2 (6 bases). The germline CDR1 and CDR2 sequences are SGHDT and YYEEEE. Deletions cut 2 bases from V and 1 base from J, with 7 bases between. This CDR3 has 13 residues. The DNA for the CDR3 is TGTGCCAGCAGCTTCGGACTATCCTACGAGCAGTACTTC. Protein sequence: CASSFGLSYEQYF.

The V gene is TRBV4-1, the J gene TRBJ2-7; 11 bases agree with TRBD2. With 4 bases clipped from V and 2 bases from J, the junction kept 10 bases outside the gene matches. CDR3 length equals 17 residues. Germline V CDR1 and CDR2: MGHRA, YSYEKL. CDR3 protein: CASSRGRASGRTYEQYF. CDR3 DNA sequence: TGCGCCAGCAGCCGCGGCAGAGCTAGCGGGAGGACCTACGAGCAGTACTTC.

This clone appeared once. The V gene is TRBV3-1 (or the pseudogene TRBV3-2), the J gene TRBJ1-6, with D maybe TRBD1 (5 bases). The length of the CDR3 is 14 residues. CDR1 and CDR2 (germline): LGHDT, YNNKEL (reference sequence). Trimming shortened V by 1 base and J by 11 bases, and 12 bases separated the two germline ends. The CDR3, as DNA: TGTGCCAGCAGCCAAGGGGGTGGGGGGGCACCCCTCCACTTT. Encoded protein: CASSQGGGGAPLHF.

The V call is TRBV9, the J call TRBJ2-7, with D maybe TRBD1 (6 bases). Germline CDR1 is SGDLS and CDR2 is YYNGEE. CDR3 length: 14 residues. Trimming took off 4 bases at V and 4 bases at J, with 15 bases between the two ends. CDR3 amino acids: CASSPRDTAYEQYF. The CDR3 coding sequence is TGTGCCAGCAGCCCAAGGGACACGGCATACGAGCAGTACTTC.

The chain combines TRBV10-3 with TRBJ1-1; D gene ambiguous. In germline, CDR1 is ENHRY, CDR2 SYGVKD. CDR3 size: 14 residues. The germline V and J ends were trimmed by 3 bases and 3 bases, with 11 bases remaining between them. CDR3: CAISEPVGYTEAFF. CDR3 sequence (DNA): TGTGCCATCAGTGAACCCGTCGGGTACACTGAAGCTTTCTTT.

CDR3 residues: CASSLPTDTIYF. CDR3 sequence (DNA): TGTGCCAGCAGCTTGCCAACGGACACCATATATTTT. This rearrangement joins TRBV11-1 to TRBJ1-3; D remains unclear. The V end was cut by 3 bases, the J end by 8 bases, with 8 bases between. The CDR3 is 12 residues long. Germline V lookup: CDR1 SGHAT, CDR2 FQDESV (reference sequence).

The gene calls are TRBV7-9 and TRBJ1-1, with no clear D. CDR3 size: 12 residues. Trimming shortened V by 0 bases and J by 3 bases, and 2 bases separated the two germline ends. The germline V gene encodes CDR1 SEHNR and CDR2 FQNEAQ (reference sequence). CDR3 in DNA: TGTGCCAGCAGCTTAGCCTACACTGAAGCTTTCTTT. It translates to CASSLAYTEAFF.

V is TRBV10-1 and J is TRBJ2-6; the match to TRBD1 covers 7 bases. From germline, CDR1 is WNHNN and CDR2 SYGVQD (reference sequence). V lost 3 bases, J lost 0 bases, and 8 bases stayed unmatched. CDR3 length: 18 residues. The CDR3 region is CASSEEPGQLSGANVLTF. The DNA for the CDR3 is TGCGCCAGCAGTGAAGAACCGGGACAGCTCTCTGGGGCCAACGTCCTGACTTTC.

The CDR3 sequence: CASSYSSWDRAYEQYF. The CDR3 nucleotides are TGTGCCAGCAGTTACTCGAGCTGGGACAGGGCCTACGAGCAGTACTTC. The chain carries TRBV6-6 and TRBJ2-7, with 9 nucleotides matching TRBD1. Germline V gene sequence: CDR1 MNHNY, CDR2 SVGAGI (reference sequence). CDR3 length: 16 amino acids. Trimming took 0 bases from V and 2 from J; bases not matched to a gene: 5.

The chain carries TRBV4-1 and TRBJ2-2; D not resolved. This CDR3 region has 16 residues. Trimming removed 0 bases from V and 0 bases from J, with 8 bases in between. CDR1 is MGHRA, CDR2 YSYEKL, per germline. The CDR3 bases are TGCGCCAGCAGCCAAGATGTCGCAGCGAACACCGGGGAGCTGTTTTTT. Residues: CASSQDVAANTGELFF.

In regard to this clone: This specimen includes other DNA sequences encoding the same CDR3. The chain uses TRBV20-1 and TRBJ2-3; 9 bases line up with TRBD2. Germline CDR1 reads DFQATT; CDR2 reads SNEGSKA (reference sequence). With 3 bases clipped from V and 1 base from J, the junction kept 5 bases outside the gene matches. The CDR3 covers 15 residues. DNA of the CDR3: TGCAGTGCTAGTTTGGCGGGGGGGCGCACAGATACGCAGTATTTT. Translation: CSASLAGGRTDTQYF.

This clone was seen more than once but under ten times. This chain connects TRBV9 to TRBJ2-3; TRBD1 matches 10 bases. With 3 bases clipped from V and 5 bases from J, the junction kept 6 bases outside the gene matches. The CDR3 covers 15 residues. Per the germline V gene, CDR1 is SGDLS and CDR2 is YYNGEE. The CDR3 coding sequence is TGTGCCAGCAGCGGGACCGGGACAGGGGAAGATACGCAGTATTTT. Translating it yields CASSGTGTGEDTQYF. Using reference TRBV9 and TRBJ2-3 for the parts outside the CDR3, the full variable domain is DSGVTQTPKHLITATGQRVTLRCSPRSGDLSVYWYQQSLDQGLQFLIQYYNGEERAKGNILERFSAQQFPDLHSELNLSSLELGDSALYFCASSGTGTGEDTQYFGPGTRLTVL.

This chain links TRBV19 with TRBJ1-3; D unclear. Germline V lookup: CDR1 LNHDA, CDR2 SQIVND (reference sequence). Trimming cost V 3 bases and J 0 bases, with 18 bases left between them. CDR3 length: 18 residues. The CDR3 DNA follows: TGTGCCAGTAGTATTCATTCGGAGCTTTTCAACTCTGGAAACACCATATATTTT. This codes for CASSIHSELFNSGNTIYF. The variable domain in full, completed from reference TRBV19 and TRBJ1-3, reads DGGITQSPKYLFRKEGQNVTLSCEQNLNHDAMYWYRQDPGQGLRLIYYSQIVNDFQKGDIAEGYSVSREKKESFPLTVTSAQKNPTAFYLCASSIHSELFNSGNTIYFGEGSWLTVV.

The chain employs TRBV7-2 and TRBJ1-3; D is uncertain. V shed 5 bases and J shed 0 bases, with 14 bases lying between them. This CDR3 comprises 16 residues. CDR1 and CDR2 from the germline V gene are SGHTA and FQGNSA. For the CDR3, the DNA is TGTGCCAGCAGCACCCCGTTTCTAGGCTCTGGAAACACCATATATTTT. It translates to CASSTPFLGSGNTIYF.

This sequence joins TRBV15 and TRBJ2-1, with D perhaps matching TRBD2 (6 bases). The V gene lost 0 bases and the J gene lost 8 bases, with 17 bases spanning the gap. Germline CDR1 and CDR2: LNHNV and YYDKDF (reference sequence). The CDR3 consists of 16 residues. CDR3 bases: TGTGCCACCAGCAGAGATCTAGCCGGAGGGGTCGATGAGCAGTTCTTC. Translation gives CATSRDLAGGVDEQFF.

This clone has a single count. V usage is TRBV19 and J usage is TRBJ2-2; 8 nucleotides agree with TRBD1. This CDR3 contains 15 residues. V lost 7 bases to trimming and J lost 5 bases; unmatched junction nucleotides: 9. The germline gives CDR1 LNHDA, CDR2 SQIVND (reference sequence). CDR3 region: CASNTWTGITGELFF. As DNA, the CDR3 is TGTGCCAGTAATACTTGGACAGGGATAACCGGGGAGCTGTTTTTT.

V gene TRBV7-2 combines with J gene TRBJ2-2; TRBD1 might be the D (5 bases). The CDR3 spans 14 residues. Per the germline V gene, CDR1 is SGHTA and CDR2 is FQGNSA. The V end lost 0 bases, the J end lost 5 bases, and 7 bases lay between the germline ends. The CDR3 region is CASSLAGATGELFF. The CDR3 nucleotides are TGTGCCAGCAGCTTAGCAGGGGCAACCGGGGAGCTGTTTTTT.

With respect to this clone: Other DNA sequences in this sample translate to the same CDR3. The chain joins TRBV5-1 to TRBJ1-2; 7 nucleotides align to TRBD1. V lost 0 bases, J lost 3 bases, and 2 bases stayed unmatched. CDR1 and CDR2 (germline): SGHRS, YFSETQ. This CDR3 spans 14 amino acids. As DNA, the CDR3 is TGCGCCAGCAGCTTGGGTCAGGGGGACTATGGCTACACCTTC. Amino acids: CASSLGQGDYGYTF.

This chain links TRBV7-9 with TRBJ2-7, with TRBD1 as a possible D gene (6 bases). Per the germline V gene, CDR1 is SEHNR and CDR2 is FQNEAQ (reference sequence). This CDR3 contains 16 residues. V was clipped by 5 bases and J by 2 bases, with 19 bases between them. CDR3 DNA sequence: TGTGCCAGCAGCATACTAAGGACAGTTTCCCCCTACGAGCAGTACTTC. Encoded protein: CASSILRTVSPYEQYF.